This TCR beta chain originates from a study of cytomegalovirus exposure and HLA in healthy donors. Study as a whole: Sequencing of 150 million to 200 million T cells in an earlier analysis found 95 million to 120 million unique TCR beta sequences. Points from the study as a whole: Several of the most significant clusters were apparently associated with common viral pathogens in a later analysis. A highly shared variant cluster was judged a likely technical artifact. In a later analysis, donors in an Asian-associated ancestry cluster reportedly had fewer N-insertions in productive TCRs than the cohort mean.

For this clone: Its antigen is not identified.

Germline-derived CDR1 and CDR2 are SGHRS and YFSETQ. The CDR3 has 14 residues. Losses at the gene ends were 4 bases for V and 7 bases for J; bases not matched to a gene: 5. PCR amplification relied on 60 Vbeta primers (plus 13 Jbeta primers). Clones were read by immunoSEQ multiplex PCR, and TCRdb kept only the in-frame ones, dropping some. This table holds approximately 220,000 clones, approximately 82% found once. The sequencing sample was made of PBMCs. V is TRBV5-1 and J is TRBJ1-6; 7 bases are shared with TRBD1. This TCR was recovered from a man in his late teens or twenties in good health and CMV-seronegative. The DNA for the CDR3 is TGCGCCAGCAGCCAAGACAGGGCCAATTCACCCCTCCACTTT. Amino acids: CASSQDRANSPLHF.